This is a list of T cell receptor beta chains from one sample in a study of blood T cells in healthy people across ages. TCRdb recomputed calls from the 5' RACE reads with MiXCR, one row per CDR3 protein. The sample lists roughly 900,000 distinct CDR3 sequences, around 28% occurring once. The sequenced material came from blood. The source is a woman of 80 years or more in good health. Each CDR3 is given with its conserved first and last residue.

v_gene: TRBV11-2
len: 15
CDR3aa: CAGSLIAVTGNEQYF

v_gene: TRBV6-2/TRBV6-3
len: 11
CDR3aa: CASSLPNEQFF

v_gene: TRBV7-9
len: 16
CDR3aa: CASSLSRQALQETLYF

v_gene: TRBV15
len: 14
CDR3aa: CATKLDRGAGELFF

v_gene: TRBV3-1
len: 14
CDR3aa: CASSQGARPDTQYF

v_gene: TRBV7-2
len: 14
CDR3aa: CASSLGMVGSREYF

v_gene: TRBV28
len: 18
CDR3aa: CASSFPTHFIPRSYGYTF

v_gene: TRBV5-1
len: 13
CDR3aa: CASSLFANTEAFF

v_gene: TRBV2
len: 15
CDR3aa: CASKTSGEDQETQYF

v_gene: TRBV6-1
len: 16
CDR3aa: CASSEFGGSPYNEQFF

v_gene: TRBV29-1
len: 13
CDR3aa: CSAEGAGVGGYTF

v_gene: TRBV29-1
len: 14
CDR3aa: CSVEDFRGNYGYTF

v_gene: TRBV24-1
len: 17
CDR3aa: CATSRGVWTDDTGELFF

v_gene: TRBV7-2
len: 15
CDR3aa: CASSTLPLAGVEQFF

v_gene: TRBV27
len: 17
CDR3aa: CASSYRAPFTSYNEQFF